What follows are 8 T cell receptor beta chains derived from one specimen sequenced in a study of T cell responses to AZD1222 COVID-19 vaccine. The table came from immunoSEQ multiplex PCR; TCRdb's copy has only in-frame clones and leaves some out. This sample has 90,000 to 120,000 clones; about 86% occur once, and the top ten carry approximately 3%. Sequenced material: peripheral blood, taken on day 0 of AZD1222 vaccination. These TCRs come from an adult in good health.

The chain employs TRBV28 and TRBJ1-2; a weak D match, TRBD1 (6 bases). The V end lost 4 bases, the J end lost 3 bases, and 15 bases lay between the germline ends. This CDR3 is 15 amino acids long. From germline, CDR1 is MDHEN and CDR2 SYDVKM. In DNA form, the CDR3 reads TGTGCCAGCAGTTCGTCGGGGGGGCGGTACTATGGCTACACCTTC. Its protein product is CASSSSGGRYYGYTF.

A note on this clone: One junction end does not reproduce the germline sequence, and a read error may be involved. CDR3 loop: CASSSLRRAAGF. CDR3 nucleotide sequence: TGTGCCAGCAGCTCACTCAGGCGGGCGGCAGGATTC. The rearrangement uses TRBV11-2 and TRBJ1-2; D is ambiguous. The CDR3 has 12 amino acids. The germline CDR1 and CDR2 sequences are SGHAT and FQNNGV.

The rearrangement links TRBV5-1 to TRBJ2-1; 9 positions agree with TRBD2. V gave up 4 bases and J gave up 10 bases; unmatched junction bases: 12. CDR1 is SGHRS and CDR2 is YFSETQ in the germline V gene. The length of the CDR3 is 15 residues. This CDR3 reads CASSEGLAEGWEQFF. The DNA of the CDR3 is TGCGCCAGCAGCGAGGGACTAGCAGAGGGCTGGGAGCAGTTCTTC.

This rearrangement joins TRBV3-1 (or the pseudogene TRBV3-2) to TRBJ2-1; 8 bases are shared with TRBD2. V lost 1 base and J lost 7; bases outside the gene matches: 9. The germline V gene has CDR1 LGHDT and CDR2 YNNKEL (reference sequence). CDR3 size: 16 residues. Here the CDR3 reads CASSQGLAGIGNEQFF. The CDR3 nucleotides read TGTGCCAGCAGCCAAGGATTAGCGGGGATTGGAAATGAGCAGTTCTTC.

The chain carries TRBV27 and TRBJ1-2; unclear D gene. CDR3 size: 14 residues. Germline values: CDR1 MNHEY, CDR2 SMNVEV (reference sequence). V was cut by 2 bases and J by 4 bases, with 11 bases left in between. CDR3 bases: TGTGCCAGCAGTTTAGGCTCCGGGTTCTATGGCTACACCTTC. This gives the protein CASSLGSGFYGYTF.

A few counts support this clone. CDR3 DNA sequence: TGTGCCAGCAGCTTCCGGGACCTATCTTCACCCCTCCACTTT. This translates into CASSFRDLSSPLHF. The chain is built from TRBV7-2 and TRBJ1-6; a weak D match, TRBD1 (5 bases). V was cut by 3 bases and J by 9 bases, with 12 bases left in between. The CDR3 spans 14 residues. The germline gives CDR1 SGHTA, CDR2 FQGNSA.

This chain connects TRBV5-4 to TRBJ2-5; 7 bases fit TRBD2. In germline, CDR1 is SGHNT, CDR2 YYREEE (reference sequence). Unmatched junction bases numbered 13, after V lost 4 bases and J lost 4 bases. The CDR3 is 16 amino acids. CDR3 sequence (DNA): TGTGCCAGCAGCGCGGCCGGGGGAGGGCTACTAGAGACCCAGTACTTC. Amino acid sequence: CASSAAGGGLLETQYF.

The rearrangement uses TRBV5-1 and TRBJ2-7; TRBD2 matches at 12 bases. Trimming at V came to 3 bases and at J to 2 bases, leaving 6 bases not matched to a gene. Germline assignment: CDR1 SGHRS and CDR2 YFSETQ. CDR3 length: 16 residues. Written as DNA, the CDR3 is TGCGCCAGCAGCTATTGGACTAGCGGGGTAACCTACGAGCAGTACTTC. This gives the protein CASSYWTSGVTYEQYF.